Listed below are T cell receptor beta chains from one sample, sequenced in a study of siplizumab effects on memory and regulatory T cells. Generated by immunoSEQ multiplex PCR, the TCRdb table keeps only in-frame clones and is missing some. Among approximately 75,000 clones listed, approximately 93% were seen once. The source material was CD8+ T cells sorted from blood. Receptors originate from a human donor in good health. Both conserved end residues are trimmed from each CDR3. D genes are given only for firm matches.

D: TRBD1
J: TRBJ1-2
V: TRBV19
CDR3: ASTLFPNSGQRFNYGYT

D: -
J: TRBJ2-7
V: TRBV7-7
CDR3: ASSLGERDEQY

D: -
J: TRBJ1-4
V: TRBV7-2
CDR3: ASSSPPNEKLF

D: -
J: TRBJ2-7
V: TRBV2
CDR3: ASSDPTMHPYEQY

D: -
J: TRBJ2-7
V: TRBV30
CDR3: AWTLGETYEQY

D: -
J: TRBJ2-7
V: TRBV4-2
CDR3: ASSSTDNYEQY

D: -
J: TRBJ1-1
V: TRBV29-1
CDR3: SARDDPEAF

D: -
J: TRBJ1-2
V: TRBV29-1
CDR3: SVEVTRNNYGYT

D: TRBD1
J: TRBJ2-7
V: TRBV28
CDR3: ASRKGADSYEQY

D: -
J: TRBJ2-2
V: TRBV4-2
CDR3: ASSPPETTGELF

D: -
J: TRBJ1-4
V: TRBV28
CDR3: ASSLTRNEKLF

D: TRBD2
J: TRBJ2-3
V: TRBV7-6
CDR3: ASSPLPAGGPDTQY

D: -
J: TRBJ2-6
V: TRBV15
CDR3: ATSRTVSGANVLT

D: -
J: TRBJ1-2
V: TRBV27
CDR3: ASSPTQSGFSGYT